This T cell receptor beta chain was captured in a study of T cell responses to AZD1222 COVID-19 vaccine. Study-level results: Per reports, nearly half of all spike-specific TCRs target regions that are unmutated in variants. Donors skewed white British and female; clonal diversity was possibly underestimated. Vaccine-related CD4 TCRs covered spike, predominating at 160-218 and 743-854.

This clone showed up just once. Its antigen is still unknown. Here immunoSEQ multiplex PCR was the method, and the copy in TCRdb shows in-frame clones only, minus some. The sample has approximately 140,000 clones; approximately 90% are singletons. The CDR3 is made up of 12 amino acids. Germline V gene data show CDR1 as LGHNT and CDR2 as FRNRAP. Deletions cut 4 bases from V and 7 bases from J, with 8 bases between. This specimen was peripheral blood, taken on day 0 of AZD1222 vaccination. This clonotype originated in an adult in good health. The chain employs TRBV12-5 and TRBJ1-5; D is uncertain. DNA of the CDR3: TGTGCTAGTGGTTCGGGTGGGCAGCCCCAGCATTTT. Residues: CASGSGGQPQHF.